A single sample gave rise to the 18 T cell receptor beta chains below, sequenced in a study of cytomegalovirus exposure and HLA in healthy donors. Use of 60 Vbeta and 13 Jbeta primers characterized the PCR. Sequenced by immunoSEQ multiplex PCR; TCRdb stores in-frame clones only, minus some. The table has about 120,000 clones, roughly a tenth seen once. The sequenced material came from PBMCs. The source of these receptors is a woman between 18 and 29 years old in good health and CMV-seropositive.

This chain uses TRBV28 with TRBJ1-1; 7 bases align to TRBD1. V dropped 2 bases and J dropped 4; count of bases not matched to a gene: 4. Looked up from germline, CDR1 is MDHEN and CDR2 is SYDVKM. The CDR3 consists of 14 residues. The CDR3 DNA reads as TGTGCCAGCAGTTTAACAGGGGAGAGCACTGAAGCTTTCTTT. Protein product: CASSLTGESTEAFF.

The V call is TRBV6-1, the J call TRBJ2-7; D unresolved. CDR1 and CDR2 from the germline V gene are MNHNS and SASEGT. The CDR3 length is 13 residues. CDR3 DNA sequence: TGTGCAACCTTATCAGGTTCTTCCTACGAGCAGTACTTC. It is translated as CATLSGSSYEQYF.

The DNA for the CDR3 is TGTGCCAGCAGGGGGACAGGGTCAGGCGCTGGCTACACCTTC. Encoded protein: CASRGTGSGAGYTF. This chain joins TRBV28 and TRBJ1-2, with 9 bases aligning to TRBD1. With V trimmed by 6 bases and J by 7 bases, 9 bases remained unmatched. The CDR3 consists of 14 residues. Germline CDR1 reads MDHEN; CDR2 reads SYDVKM.

The rearrangement links TRBV12-5 to TRBJ1-5; 8 bases line up with TRBD1. The germline V gene has CDR1 LGHNT and CDR2 FRNRAP. J gave up 11 bases and V 6 bases, and 12 bases lay outside the gene matches. The CDR3 contains 14 residues. The CDR3 bases are TGTGCTAGTGGCCCGGGACAGGCCTCAAGGACCCAGCATTTT. This codes for CASGPGQASRTQHF.

This clone was counted between two and nine times. V is TRBV18 and J is TRBJ1-5; TRBD1 aligns across 7 bases. V trimming: 6 bases; J trimming: 6 bases; junction bases outside the gene matches: 8. Looked up from germline, CDR1 is KGHSH and CDR2 is LQKENI. The CDR3 loop spans 14 amino acids. CDR3 coding DNA: TGTGCCAGCTCTGCCGACAGGGAAAGTCAGCCCCAGCATTTT. The encoded protein is CASSADRESQPQHF.

The chain uses TRBV2 and TRBJ1-1; D remains ambiguous. This CDR3 has 11 amino acids. Germline V lookup: CDR1 SNHLY, CDR2 FYNNEI. V lost 3 bases and J 6 bases, leaving 5 bases between the germline ends. The CDR3 region is CASSESAEAFF. The CDR3 DNA is TGTGCCAGCAGTGAGAGCGCTGAAGCTTTCTTT.

DNA for the CDR3: TGTGCCAGCAGTGCCCAGGGGTCTCGCACAGATACGCAGTATTTT. Its protein is CASSAQGSRTDTQYF. V gene TRBV2 combines with J gene TRBJ2-3, with D perhaps TRBD1 (6 bases). V dropped 4 bases and J dropped 1 base, with 12 bases sitting between them. Germline-derived CDR1 and CDR2 are SNHLY and FYNNEI. The CDR3 sequence is 15 residues long.

This clone showed up just a few times. The gene calls are TRBV6-5 and TRBJ2-2, with D possibly being TRBD1 (5 bases). V lost 8 bases, J lost 7 bases, and 17 bases lay in between. The germline V gene has CDR1 MNHEY and CDR2 SVGAGI. The CDR3 spans 14 residues. The DNA of the CDR3 is TGTGCCAGCTGGCGGACCCTCCAGGGCGGGGAGCTGTTTTTT. Protein sequence: CASWRTLQGGELFF.

This clone was found a few times. V is TRBV18 and J is TRBJ2-7; a possible D gene is TRBD1 (5 bases). The CDR3 spans 15 residues. Germline CDR1 and CDR2: KGHSH and LQKENI. V was trimmed by 4 bases and J by 5 bases, leaving 18 bases between them. DNA of the CDR3: TGTGCCAGCTCACTGTCGGCACAGGTAAGGAACGAGCAGTACTTC. Its protein product is CASSLSAQVRNEQYF.

The rearrangement joins TRBV7-2 to TRBJ1-6; the match to TRBD1 covers 7 bases. Germline-derived CDR1 and CDR2 are SGHTA and FQGNSA. V shed 8 bases and J 6 bases; nucleotides not matched to a gene: 7. There are 14 residues in the CDR3. The CDR3 DNA follows: TGTGCCAGCCGTATGGGACAGATTAATTCACCCCTCCACTTT. Its translation: CASRMGQINSPLHF.

The chain recombines TRBV29-1 with TRBJ1-1; possible D gene TRBD1, 5 bases. Germline V gene sequence: CDR1 SQVTM, CDR2 ANQGSEA. The ends were cut back, 1 base at V and 5 bases at J, with 11 bases in the middle. This CDR3 is built from 13 residues. The CDR3 nucleotides read TGCAGCGTTGAAGTGGGGCGCGAGACTGAAGCTTTCTTT. It codes for CSVEVGRETEAFF. The full variable domain, in which reference TRBV29-1 and TRBJ1-1 provide the parts outside the CDR3, is SAVISQKPSRDICQRGTSLTIQCQVDSQVTMMFWYRQQPGQSLTLIATANQGSEATYESGFVIDKFPISRPNLTFSTLTVSNMSPEDSSIYLCSVEVGRETEAFFGQGTRLTVV.

This clone showed up just a few times. The rearrangement links TRBV7-9 to TRBJ2-5, with a possible D match to TRBD2 (5 bases). The better agreement between TRBJ2-7 and the DNA end casts doubt on the J call. This CDR3 contains 14 residues. Germline assignment: CDR1 SEHNR and CDR2 FQNEAQ (reference sequence). In nucleotides, the CDR3 is TGTGCCAGCATCTCCGGGGAGTATCCCTACGAGCAGTACTTC. Its translation: CASISGEYPYEQYF.

In its sample, this clone was seen a few times. The chain uses TRBV27 and TRBJ1-2; D may be TRBD1 (5 bases). The CDR3 is 12 amino acids. V lost 3 bases and J lost 6, with 8 bases in between. Germline loops: CDR1 MNHEY, CDR2 SMNVEV (reference sequence). The CDR3 loop reads CASSLKGNGYTF. The CDR3 region has the DNA TGTGCCAGCAGTTTGAAGGGGAATGGCTACACCTTC.

The chain joins TRBV14 to TRBJ1-1; D is undetermined. Germline lookup yields CDR1 SGHDN and CDR2 FVKESK. The germline V and J ends were trimmed by 4 bases and 0 bases, with 3 bases remaining between them. The CDR3 sequence is 12 residues long. CDR3 in DNA: TGTGCCAGCAGCCCCATGAACACTGAAGCTTTCTTT. It yields the protein CASSPMNTEAFF. Full variable domain (missing parts from reference TRBV14 and TRBJ1-1): EAGVTQFPSHSVIEKGQTVTLRCDPISGHDNLYWYRRVMGKEIKFLLHFVKESKQDESGMPNNRFLAERTGGTYSTLKVQPAELEDSGVYFCASSPMNTEAFFGQGTRLTVV.

The chain links TRBV29-1 to TRBJ2-1; TRBD2 matches at 8 bases. CDR1 SQVTM and CDR2 ANQGSEA come from the germline V gene. CDR3 length: 16 amino acids. V trimming: 8 bases; J trimming: 9 bases; junction bases outside the gene matches: 21. The CDR3 is CSSRGGGTRIPGEQFF. The CDR3 bases are TGCAGCTCCCGCGGGGGAGGGACTAGAATCCCGGGTGAGCAGTTCTTC.

This clone has only a few counts. This chain joins TRBV6-4 and TRBJ2-7; 7 bases map to TRBD1. The CDR3 is 14 amino acids. Per the germline V gene, CDR1 is MRHNA and CDR2 is SNTAGT. The junction had 8 bases not matched to a gene; V was cut back by 4 bases and J by 5 bases. The CDR3 is CASSATGNSDEQYF. As DNA, the CDR3 is TGTGCCAGCAGTGCGACAGGGAATTCCGACGAGCAGTACTTC.

The CDR3: CASILNTGLNYEQYF. In DNA form, the CDR3 reads TGTGCCAGCATACTGAACACGGGACTCAACTACGAGCAGTACTTC. The chain joins TRBV6-1 to TRBJ2-7, with D maybe TRBD2 (6 bases). The CDR3 contains 15 residues. Germline V gives CDR1 MNHNS, CDR2 SASEGT. V lost 7 bases, J lost 3 bases, and 19 bases lay in between.

This chain uses TRBV4-1 with TRBJ2-1; maybe TRBD1 (6 bases). The V and J ends lost 4 bases and 7 bases respectively, with 14 bases between them. The CDR3 has 14 residues. The germline V gene has CDR1 MGHRA and CDR2 YSYEKL. CDR3 protein: CASSRAGERNEQFF. In DNA, the CDR3 is TGCGCCAGCAGCCGGGCAGGGGAAAGGAATGAGCAGTTCTTC.